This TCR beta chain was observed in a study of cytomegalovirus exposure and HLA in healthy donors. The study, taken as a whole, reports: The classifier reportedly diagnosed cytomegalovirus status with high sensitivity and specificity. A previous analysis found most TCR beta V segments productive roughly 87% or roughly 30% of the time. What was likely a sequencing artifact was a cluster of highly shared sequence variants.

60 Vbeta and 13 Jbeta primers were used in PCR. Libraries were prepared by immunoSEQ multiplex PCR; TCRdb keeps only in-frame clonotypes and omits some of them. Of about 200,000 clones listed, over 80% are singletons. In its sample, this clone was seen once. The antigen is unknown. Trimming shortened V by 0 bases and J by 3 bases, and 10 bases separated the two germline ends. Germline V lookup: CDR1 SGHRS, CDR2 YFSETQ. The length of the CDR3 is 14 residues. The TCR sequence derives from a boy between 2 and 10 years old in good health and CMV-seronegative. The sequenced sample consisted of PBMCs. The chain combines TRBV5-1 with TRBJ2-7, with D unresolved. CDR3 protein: CASSLVINNYEQYF. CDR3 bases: TGCGCCAGCAGCTTGGTTATTAATAACTACGAGCAGTACTTC.